Each of the 8 T cell receptor beta chains below was sequenced from the same sample in a study of molecular identifiers for immune sequencing clone quantification. TCRdb called the PCR reads again in MiXCR, with one record for every CDR3 protein. The sample includes over 600,000 distinct CDR3 sequences, 20% of them seen just once. The sample taken for sequencing was naive CD8+ T cells from blood, with Jurkat cell RNA spiked in. This sample's subset: FACS-sorted CD8+CD4-CCR7+CD45RA+ naive T cells. These receptors were collected from a human donor in good health. Some libraries in this study had Jurkat cell RNA spiked in.

This clonotype showed up many times. The rearrangement links TRBV10-3 to TRBJ2-3, with TRBD2 identical over 11 bases. CDR3 length: 19 amino acids. V lost 3 bases, J lost 3 bases, and 14 bases stayed unmatched. The germline CDR1 and CDR2 sequences are ENHRY and SYGVKD. The CDR3 region has the DNA TGTGCCATCAGTGAAAGTCGAGATTGGTTAGCGGGAGGGACAGATACGCAGTATTTT. Translating gives CAISESRDWLAGGTDTQYF.

On this clonotype itself: Being one base from a much bigger clone, this may be a read error. The chain joins TRBV6-6 to TRBJ2-1; TRBD1 agrees at 9 bases. Germline V CDR1 and CDR2: MNHNY, SVGAGI (reference sequence). The CDR3 contains 16 residues. The V segment lost 4 bases and the J segment 7 bases; nucleotides outside the gene matches: 11. The DNA for the CDR3 is TGTGCCAGCAGTTTGCCCCGGACAGGGGTTGGGAATGAGCAGTTCTTC. It yields the protein CASSLPRTGVGNEQFF.

In this sample, this clonotype turned up many times. V and J are TRBV5-1 and TRBJ2-7; a possible D gene is TRBD2 (5 bases). Germline V lookup: CDR1 SGHRS, CDR2 YFSETQ. Trimming stripped 0 bases from V and 6 bases from J, with 19 bases between. CDR3 length: 16 amino acids. Here the CDR3 DNA reads TGCGCCAGCAGCTTGGCGGACCGAGCGGCTGGGATCGAGCAGTACTTC. Translating gives CASSLADRAAGIEQYF.

This clonotype was observed at least ten times. This CDR3 reads CSVEGLAKEETQYF. In DNA form, the CDR3 reads TGCAGCGTGGAGGGACTAGCGAAAGAAGAGACCCAGTACTTC. This chain links TRBV29-1 with TRBJ2-5; 10 bases align to TRBD2. Trimming removed 6 bases from V and 3 bases from J; junction bases left unmatched: 7. CDR1 is SQVTM and CDR2 is ANQGSEA in the germline V gene. The CDR3 contains 14 residues.

This clonotype was counted a few times. This sequence joins TRBV9 and TRBJ1-2; 7 bases line up with TRBD1. The germline CDR1 and CDR2 sequences are SGDLS and YYNGEE. V gave up 4 bases and J gave up 4 bases; unmatched junction bases: 10. There are 15 residues in the CDR3. The CDR3 is CASSPEGTASYGYTF. CDR3 nucleotide sequence: TGTGCCAGCAGCCCAGAGGGGACAGCATCCTATGGCTACACCTTC.

This clonotype showed up just a few times. J is TRBJ2-1 and V is TRBV27; the D gene is possibly TRBD2 (6 bases). CDR1 is MNHEY and CDR2 is SMNVEV in the germline V gene (reference sequence). Deletions cut 2 bases from V and 3 bases from J, with 11 bases between. CDR3 length: 15 residues. The CDR3 reads CASSLDSDYYNEQFF. The CDR3 DNA follows: TGTGCCAGCAGTTTAGATTCGGACTACTACAATGAGCAGTTCTTC.

This clonotype was observed many times. This chain links TRBV14 with TRBJ2-1; D unresolved. The V end lost 4 bases, the J end lost 6 bases, and 7 bases lay between the germline ends. The CDR3 totals 12 residues. Per the germline V gene, CDR1 is SGHDN and CDR2 is FVKESK. The chain's CDR3 is CASSPTINEQFF. The CDR3 DNA sequence: TGTGCCAGCAGCCCAACAATCAATGAGCAGTTCTTC. Based on the CDR3 plus reference TRBV14 and TRBJ2-1, the full variable domain is EAGVTQFPSHSVIEKGQTVTLRCDPISGHDNLYWYRRVMGKEIKFLLHFVKESKQDESGMPNNRFLAERTGGTYSTLKVQPAELEDSGVYFCASSPTINEQFFGPGTRLTVL.

This clonotype was observed at least ten times. The chain couples TRBV19 to TRBJ2-7; the D gene is possibly TRBD2 (6 bases). Germline V gene sequence: CDR1 LNHDA, CDR2 SQIVND (reference sequence). The CDR3 covers 15 residues. The V end was cut by 5 bases, the J end by 3 bases, with 17 bases between. DNA of the CDR3: TGTGCCAGTAGTGGAGCCCCCGGGACTGTCTACGAGCAGTACTTC. Encoded protein: CASSGAPGTVYEQYF.